Listed below are T cell receptor beta chains from one sample, sequenced in a study of cytomegalovirus exposure and HLA in healthy donors. The protocol was immunoSEQ multiplex PCR, while the TCRdb copy is restricted to in-frame clones and leaves out a portion. This sample has 100,000 to 150,000 clones; 75% to 90% occur once, and the top ten carry 4%. Sequenced sample: PBMCs. These receptors were collected from a woman aged 40-49 years in good health and CMV-seronegative. CDR3s include the opening cysteine and the closing phenylalanine or tryptophan. D genes are given only for firm matches. Clone size is given for some rows only: seen once, a few or many times, or a class if the clone is expanded.

cdr3_length | j_call | clone_size | d_call | v_call | cdr3_nt | cdr3_aa
15 | TRBJ2-1 | NA | TRBD2 | TRBV7-7 | TGTGCTAGCAGCTTATTAGCGGGGACCGCCAATGAGCAGTTCTTC | CASSLLAGTANEQFF
12 | TRBJ2-1 | few | TRBD2 | TRBV6-1 | TGTGCCAGTCGTGAGCGGGAGCTTGAGCAGTTCTTC | CASRERELEQFF
15 | TRBJ2-1 | NA | NA | TRBV9 | TGTGCCAGCGGAACGGACCACCGGGGCTACAATGAGCAGTTCTTC | CASGTDHRGYNEQFF
13 | TRBJ2-1 | NA | TRBD2 | TRBV7-2 | TGTGCCAGCAGCTACACTAGCGTCTATGAGCAGTTCTTC | CASSYTSVYEQFF
14 | TRBJ2-7 | NA | NA | TRBV7-9 | TGTGCCAGCAGCGCGGGGACAGTCCCCTACGAGCAGTACTTC | CASSAGTVPYEQYF
17 | TRBJ2-3 | NA | TRBD2 | TRBV19 | TGTGCCAGTAGTATAGGTGGGACTATAGGAGGGACAGATACGCAGTATTTT | CASSIGGTIGGTDTQYF
14 | TRBJ2-3 | NA | TRBD2 | TRBV2 | TGTGCCAGCAGTGAAGCCTTTAGCGGGAGTTTCCAGTATTTT | CASSEAFSGSFQYF
17 | TRBJ1-2 | NA | NA | TRBV29-1 | TGCAGCGTTGGTGGAGTGAGTAAGACAGGAACTAACTATGGCTACACCTTC | CSVGGVSKTGTNYGYTF
17 | TRBJ1-3 | few | TRBD1 | TRBV7-2 | TGTGCCAGTTCGTCGGGACAGGCAATCCTCTCTGGAAACACCATATATTTT | CASSSGQAILSGNTIYF
15 | TRBJ2-7 | NA | TRBD1 | TRBV28 | TGTGCCAGCAGTGCCAAGAGGGACAGGGTCTACGAGCAGTACTTC | CASSAKRDRVYEQYF
12 | TRBJ2-2 | NA | NA | TRBV29-1 | TGCAGCGTTGTATCCGGAGCCGGGGAGCTGTTTTTT | CSVVSGAGELFF
17 | TRBJ1-3 | few | NA | TRBV4-1 | TGCGCCAGCAGCCAAGAGAGAGTTTACGCCCCCGGAAACACCATATATTTT | CASSQERVYAPGNTIYF
14 | TRBJ1-2 | NA | TRBD1 | TRBV29-1 | TGCAGCGTCCCGGGACAGGGACCTAACTATGGCTACACCTTC | CSVPGQGPNYGYTF
16 | TRBJ1-4 | NA | NA | TRBV18 | TGTGCCAGCTCACCACCACAGACAGGCCCTAATGAAAAACTGTTTTTT | CASSPPQTGPNEKLFF
15 | TRBJ2-1 | few | NA | TRBV9 | TGTGCCAGCAGCGTAGCGGGAATCGATAACAATGAGCAGTTCTTC | CASSVAGIDNNEQFF
12 | TRBJ1-5 | few | NA | TRBV28 | TGTGCCAGCGACAGGAACAATCAGCCCCAGCATTTT | CASDRNNQPQHF
11 | TRBJ1-1 | few | NA | TRBV6-5 | TGTGCCAGCAGGAGGGATACTGAAGCTTTCTTT | CASRRDTEAFF
14 | TRBJ2-1 | NA | TRBD1 | TRBV19 | TGTGCCAGTGAGTGGGGGCAGGGGGCTAATGAGCAGTTCTTC | CASEWGQGANEQFF
16 | TRBJ1-2 | once | NA | TRBV5-4 | TGTGCCAGCAGCTTGGGGGCGGGGCGGACAAACTATGGCTACACCTTC | CASSLGAGRTNYGYTF
15 | TRBJ2-3 | NA | TRBD1 | TRBV5-1 | TGCGCCAGCAGCTGGTCTGGGACAGGGACAGATACGCAGTATTTT | CASSWSGTGTDTQYF
12 | TRBJ2-7 | few | NA | TRBV11-2 | TGTGCCAGCAGCTTATCGCAGCGAGGGCAGTACTTC | CASSLSQRGQYF
16 | TRBJ2-1 | NA | TRBD2 | TRBV28 | TGTGCCAGCAGCTCGGGGAGGGCTGGGTCCTACAATGAGCAGTTCTTC | CASSSGRAGSYNEQFF
18 | TRBJ1-2 | NA | TRBD1 | TRBV12-5 | TGTGCTAGTGGTTACCTACAGGGGAGACTATTGCCGTTTGGTGGCTACACCTTC | CASGYLQGRLLPFGGYTF
14 | TRBJ2-1 | NA | TRBD1 | TRBV7-2 | TGTGCCAGCAGCCAGAGGGGGCTTAACAATGAGCAGTTCTTC | CASSQRGLNNEQFF
13 | TRBJ2-7 | once | NA | TRBV15 | TGTGCCACCAGCAGAGTAGGGGGTGACGAGCAGTACTTC | CATSRVGGDEQYF
15 | TRBJ1-5 | NA | NA | TRBV2 | TGTGCCAGCAAGTCCTCCGGGGGTACCAATCAGCCCCAGCATTTT | CASKSSGGTNQPQHF
16 | TRBJ2-2 | once | TRBD2 | TRBV5-4 | TGTGCCAGCAGCCCCGGGGCGGGAGCTAACACCGGGGAGCTGTTTTTT | CASSPGAGANTGELFF
13 | TRBJ1-5 | few | NA | TRBV7-8 | TGTGCCAGCACCCTAACAGGGAATCAGCCCCAGCATTTT | CASTLTGNQPQHF
17 | TRBJ1-2 | few | TRBD1 | TRBV4-3 | TGCGCCAGCAGCCAAGAACCGGGACAGCGGGCGGTCGATGGCTACACCTTC | CASSQEPGQRAVDGYTF
16 | TRBJ2-5 | NA | TRBD1 | TRBV5-1 | TGCGCCAGCAGCTTGTGGGGACAGGGGGCACAAGAGACCCAGTACTTC | CASSLWGQGAQETQYF
14 | TRBJ2-1 | NA | TRBD2 | TRBV12-5 | TGTGCTAGTGGTTCCCCTAGCGGGGACCCTGAGCAGTTCTTC | CASGSPSGDPEQFF
14 | TRBJ2-7 | NA | TRBD1 | TRBV7-9 | TGTGCCAGCAGCAGTCGACAGGGAATCCACGAGCAGTACTTC | CASSSRQGIHEQYF
14 | TRBJ2-3 | NA | NA | TRBV5-1 | TGCGCCAGCAGCTTGGAAACAGGGCCAGATACGCAGTATTTT | CASSLETGPDTQYF
15 | TRBJ2-2 | NA | NA | TRBV29-1 | TGCAGCGTTGTCCGGGAGTGGGAAAATACCGGGGAGCTGTTTTTT | CSVVREWENTGELFF
14 | TRBJ2-4 | NA | NA | TRBV4-3 | TGCGCCAGCAGCCAGGCCGTAGCCAAAAACATTCAGTACTTC | CASSQAVAKNIQYF
15 | TRBJ2-7 | NA | TRBD2 | TRBV4-1 | TGCGCCAGCAGCCAAGATTGGCGGGGGTACTACGAGCAGTACTTC | CASSQDWRGYYEQYF
14 | TRBJ2-1 | NA | TRBD2 | TRBV7-2 | TGTGCCAGCAGCTTCGCGGGGGGTTACAATGAGCAGTTCTTC | CASSFAGGYNEQFF
15 | TRBJ1-5 | NA | NA | TRBV27 | TGTGCCAGCAGTTCCTCCCCACTCCGCAATCAGCCCCAGCATTTT | CASSSSPLRNQPQHF
12 | TRBJ2-2 | NA | NA | TRBV29-1 | TGCAGCGTTGACAGGAACACCGGGGAGCTGTTTTTT | CSVDRNTGELFF
13 | TRBJ1-2 | NA | TRBD1 | TRBV12-5 | TGTGCTAGTGGCGAACAGGGGGCCCATGGCTACACCTTC | CASGEQGAHGYTF
16 | TRBJ2-5 | NA | TRBD2 | TRBV5-1 | TGCGCCAGCAGCTCCGGACTAGCGGGGGGGGAGGAGACCCAGTACTTC | CASSSGLAGGEETQYF
14 | TRBJ1-2 | NA | NA | TRBV5-1 | TGCGCCAGCGCCCCCGGGGACAACGGTGATGGCTACCCCTTC | CASAPGDNGDGYPF
16 | TRBJ2-3 | NA | TRBD2 | TRBV7-9 | TGTGCCAGCAGCGCCCGACTAGCGGGGGGTACAGATACGCAGTATTTT | CASSARLAGGTDTQYF
14 | TRBJ1-2 | once | NA | TRBV6-5 | TGTGCCAGCAGTTACTCCCCGAGCAAGCATGGCTACACCTTC | CASSYSPSKHGYTF
12 | TRBJ1-1 | few | NA | TRBV5-4 | TGTGCCAGCCGGGGAGGGGACACTGAAGCTTTCTTT | CASRGGDTEAFF
14 | TRBJ1-3 | NA | NA | TRBV5-1 | TGCGCCAGCAGCTTGGTAGGGGTTGGAAACACCATATATTTT | CASSLVGVGNTIYF
17 | TRBJ2-5 | NA | NA | TRBV7-9 | TGTGCCAGCAGCTCTTCGGGAAGGGGCGGGGGCCGAGAGACCCAGTACTTC | CASSSSGRGGGRETQYF
13 | TRBJ1-2 | NA | TRBD1 | TRBV6-6 | TGTGCCAGCAGGGGACAGGGGGCAGGGGGCTACACCTTC | CASRGQGAGGYTF
12 | TRBJ1-5 | NA | NA | TRBV28 | TGTGCCAGCAACTCCCCAGGGAAGCCCCAGCATTTT | CASNSPGKPQHF
17 | TRBJ2-1 | NA | NA | TRBV4-3 | TGCGCCAGCAGCCGAAGCCGGGTTACGAGCTCCTACAATGAGCAGTTCTTC | CASSRSRVTSSYNEQFF
15 | TRBJ2-5 | NA | TRBD2 | TRBV5-1 | TGCGCCAGCAGTGGCGATGGGGGGGTCCAAGAGACCCAGTACTTC | CASSGDGGVQETQYF
17 | TRBJ1-3 | NA | NA | TRBV13 | TGTGCCAGCAGCTTAGGCCTAACGGCAGGCACTGGAAACACCATATATTTT | CASSLGLTAGTGNTIYF
18 | TRBJ1-3 | NA | TRBD1 | TRBV10-3 | TGTGCCATCAGTGAGCCGATGGGACAGGGGTTCTCTGGAAACACCATATATTTT | CAISEPMGQGFSGNTIYF